This passage covers 17 T cell receptor beta chains from one sample sequenced in a study of blood T cell repertoires in COVID-19. The table came from immunoSEQ multiplex PCR; TCRdb's copy has only in-frame clones and leaves some out. The table has fewer than 130,000 clones, around 76% seen once. The material sequenced was peripheral blood. The receptors were gathered from a woman older than 75 with acute or convalescent COVID-19.

V is TRBV30 and J is TRBJ2-3, with TRBD2 identical over 8 bases. The CDR3 contains 16 residues. CDR1 is GTSNPN, CDR2 SVGIG, per germline (reference sequence). V lost 2 bases and J lost 1; bases outside the gene matches: 8. The CDR3 is CAWSLRAGVGTDTQYF. The CDR3 DNA reads TGTGCCTGGAGTCTCCGAGCGGGGGTAGGCACAGATACGCAGTATTTT.

The J gene is TRBJ2-3, the V gene TRBV25-1; 10 bases match TRBD2. Unmatched junction bases numbered 3, after V lost 3 bases and J lost 0 bases. This CDR3 has 16 residues. The germline CDR1 and CDR2 sequences are MGHDK and SYGVNS. CDR3 amino acids: CASSDWTSGSTDTQYF. The CDR3 DNA reads as TGTGCCAGCAGTGATTGGACTAGCGGAAGCACAGATACGCAGTATTTT.

V and J are TRBV10-3 and TRBJ1-3, with D tentatively TRBD1 (6 bases). The V end lost 4 bases, the J end lost 0 bases, and 13 bases lay between the germline ends. The CDR3 length is 16 residues. Germline V gene sequence: CDR1 ENHRY, CDR2 SYGVKD. The CDR3, as DNA: TGTGCCATCAGTGGTGGGGGACAAATCTCTGGAAACACCATATATTTT. Translating gives CAISGGGQISGNTIYF.

J is TRBJ1-2 and V is TRBV28; 7 positions agree with TRBD1. The CDR3 is 14 residues long. The V segment lost 4 bases and the J segment 0 bases; nucleotides outside the gene matches: 2. CDR1 is MDHEN, CDR2 SYDVKM, per germline. The CDR3 protein is CASSSGQSNYGYTF. In DNA, the CDR3 is TGTGCCAGCAGTTCGGGACAGTCTAACTATGGCTACACCTTC.

The J gene is TRBJ2-3, the V gene TRBV27; 7 bases align to TRBD2. The CDR3 spans 16 residues. Germline V gene sequence: CDR1 MNHEY, CDR2 SMNVEV (reference sequence). Trimming removed 3 bases from V and 1 base from J; junction bases left unmatched: 7. CDR3: CASSFLASGGTDTQYF. The CDR3, as DNA: TGTGCCAGCAGTTTCTTGGCTAGCGGAGGCACAGATACGCAGTATTTT.

V is TRBV6-5 and J is TRBJ2-7; 12 bases match TRBD2. This CDR3 has 15 residues. Germline CDR1 reads MNHEY; CDR2 reads SVGAGI. The trim removed 2 bases at V and 5 bases at J, leaving 4 bases unmatched. CDR3 bases: TGTGCCAGCAGTTACAGGGCTAGCGGGGGGGACGAGCAGTACTTC. This codes for CASSYRASGGDEQYF.

The chain carries TRBV11-2 and TRBJ2-1, with 11 bases identical to TRBD1. J lost 6 bases, V lost 7 bases, and 11 bases had no gene match. The CDR3 length is 16 residues. From germline, CDR1 is SGHAT and CDR2 FQNNGV. The CDR3 DNA follows: TGTGCCAGCACTTTTACCCGGACAGGGGGCTTCAATGAGCAGTTCTTC. This gives the protein CASTFTRTGGFNEQFF.

The rearrangement joins TRBV9 to TRBJ1-6; TRBD1 agrees at 11 bases. Germline V CDR1 and CDR2: SGDLS, YYNGEE. CDR3 length: 15 residues. J was trimmed by 10 bases and V by 4 bases; bases with no gene match: 7. The CDR3 nucleotides read TGTGCCAGCAGCCCGGGACAGGGGGTCGAGTCACCCCTCCACTTT. It yields the protein CASSPGQGVESPLHF.

The chain couples TRBV19 to TRBJ2-1; D remains ambiguous. The V gene lost 0 bases and the J gene lost 7 bases, with 4 bases spanning the gap. In germline, CDR1 is LNHDA, CDR2 SQIVND (reference sequence). The CDR3 extends over 12 amino acids. CDR3 in amino acids: CASSIEINEQFF. The CDR3 DNA reads as TGTGCCAGTAGTATAGAAATAAATGAGCAGTTCTTC.

A few counts support this clone. V gene TRBV18 combines with J gene TRBJ1-6; D possibly corresponds to TRBD1 (6 bases). This CDR3 region has 15 residues. CDR1 is KGHSH, CDR2 LQKENI, per germline. With 2 bases removed from V and 10 bases from J, the gap between germline ends came to 15 bases. Written as DNA, the CDR3 is TGTGCCAGCTCACCAGGGCAGGGGACGGGCTCACCCCTCCACTTT. Translating it yields CASSPGQGTGSPLHF.

The chain is built from TRBV7-3 and TRBJ2-1; 15 nucleotides match TRBD2. The CDR3 is made up of 17 amino acids. Germline V gene sequence: CDR1 SGHTA, CDR2 FQGTGA. Losses at the gene ends were 5 bases for V and 4 bases for J; bases not matched to a gene: 6. CDR3 nucleotides: TGTGCCAGCAGCCCCGGACTAGCGGGGGGGCTTTACAATGAGCAGTTCTTC. Translated: CASSPGLAGGLYNEQFF.

The chain links TRBV5-1 to TRBJ2-3; 7 positions agree with TRBD2. The trim removed 2 bases at V and 4 bases at J, leaving 7 bases unmatched. This CDR3 has 15 amino acids. CDR1 is SGHRS, CDR2 YFSETQ, per germline. The CDR3 nucleotides read TGCGCCAGCAGCTTAAGACTAGCTTTCTCAGATACGCAGTATTTT. Residues: CASSLRLAFSDTQYF.

This clone has a handful of counts. The germline gene is not matched at one end of the junction; a read error may be the cause. The V call is TRBV6-5, the J call TRBJ2-2, with 8 bases that match TRBD1. This CDR3 spans 15 amino acids. Germline V gene lookup returns CDR1 MNHEY and CDR2 SVGAGI. The CDR3 sequence is CASTYDRGSTGELFF. The CDR3 nucleotides are TGTGCCAGCACTTACGACAGGGGTAGCACCGGGGAGCTGTTTTTT.

The J gene is TRBJ2-5, the V gene TRBV3-1 (or the pseudogene TRBV3-2), with no clear D. This CDR3 spans 12 amino acids. V gave up 1 base and J gave up 5 bases, with 5 bases separating them. The germline V gene encodes CDR1 LGHDT and CDR2 YNNKEL (reference sequence). CDR3 loop: CASSQVGETQYF. As DNA, the CDR3 is TGTGCCAGCAGCCAAGTCGGGGAGACCCAGTACTTC.

This chain links TRBV5-6 with TRBJ1-6, with D tentatively TRBD1 (5 bases). Germline CDR1 SGHDT, CDR2 YYEEEE. Deletions cut 1 base from V and 7 bases from J, with 15 bases between. The CDR3 spans 16 residues. The CDR3 DNA sequence: TGTGCCAGCAGCTTGCAGGCGGGACGGCAAAATTCACCCCTCCACTTT. Translating it yields CASSLQAGRQNSPLHF.

This clone was detected once. The chain employs TRBV5-8 and TRBJ2-3, with D perhaps matching TRBD2 (6 bases). Trimming removed 5 bases at V and 1 base at J, with 11 bases between. The CDR3 has 14 residues. Per the germline V gene, CDR1 is SGHTS and CDR2 is YDEGEE. CDR3 in DNA: TGTGCCAGCAGGGGGGGAGTTCGCACAGATACGCAGTATTTT. Its protein product is CASRGGVRTDTQYF.

This sequence joins TRBV28 and TRBJ2-5; TRBD1 matches at 7 bases. CDR3 length: 13 residues. Unmatched junction bases numbered 4, after V lost 7 bases and J lost 2 bases. The germline V gene has CDR1 MDHEN and CDR2 SYDVKM. The CDR3 DNA follows: TGTGCCAGCAAGGGGGCAATACAAGAGACCCAGTACTTC. Its protein is CASKGAIQETQYF.